This TCR beta chain was profiled in a study of T cell changes during pregnancy in multiple sclerosis. Assay: immunoSEQ multiplex PCR; the TCRdb copy retains only in-frame clones and omits some. Here the sample spans under 45,000 clones, 91% being singletons. A remark on this clone: Other nucleotide sequences in the sample specify the same CDR3.

The sequence was collected from a female donor in good health, enrolled as a control in a pregnancy study. The sequenced sample was CD4+ T cells from peripheral blood mononuclear cells, obtained in the second trimester of pregnancy.

The CDR3 is CASSYLRSTDTQYF. The CDR3 DNA reads TGTGCCAGCAGTTATTTGCGGAGCACAGATACGCAGTATTTT. The rearrangement joins TRBV27 to TRBJ2-3; no clear D. The CDR3 has 14 residues. The V end lost 4 bases, the J end lost 0 bases, and 8 bases lay between the germline ends. Germline CDR1 is MNHEY and CDR2 is SMNVEV (reference sequence).